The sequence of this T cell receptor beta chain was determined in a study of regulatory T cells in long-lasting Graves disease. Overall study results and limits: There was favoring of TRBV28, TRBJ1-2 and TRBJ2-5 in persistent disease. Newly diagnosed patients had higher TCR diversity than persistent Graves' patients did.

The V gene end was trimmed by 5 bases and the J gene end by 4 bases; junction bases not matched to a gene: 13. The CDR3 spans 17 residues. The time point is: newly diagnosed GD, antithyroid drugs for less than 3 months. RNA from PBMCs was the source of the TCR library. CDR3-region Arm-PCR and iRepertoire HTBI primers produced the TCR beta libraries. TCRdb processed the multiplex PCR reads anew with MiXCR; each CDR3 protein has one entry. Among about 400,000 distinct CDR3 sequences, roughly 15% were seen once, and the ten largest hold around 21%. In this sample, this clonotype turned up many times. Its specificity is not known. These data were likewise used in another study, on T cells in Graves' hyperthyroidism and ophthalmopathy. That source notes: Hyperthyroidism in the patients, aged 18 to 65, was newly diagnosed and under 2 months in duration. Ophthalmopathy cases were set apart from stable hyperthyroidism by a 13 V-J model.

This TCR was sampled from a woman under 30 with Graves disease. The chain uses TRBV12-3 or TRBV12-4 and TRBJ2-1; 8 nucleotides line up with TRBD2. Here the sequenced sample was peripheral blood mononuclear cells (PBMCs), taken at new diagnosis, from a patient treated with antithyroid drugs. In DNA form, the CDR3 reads TGTGCCAGCAGTCTCAGCGGGAGCGGGCTTTCATACAATGAGCAGTTCTTC. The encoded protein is CASSLSGSGLSYNEQFF.